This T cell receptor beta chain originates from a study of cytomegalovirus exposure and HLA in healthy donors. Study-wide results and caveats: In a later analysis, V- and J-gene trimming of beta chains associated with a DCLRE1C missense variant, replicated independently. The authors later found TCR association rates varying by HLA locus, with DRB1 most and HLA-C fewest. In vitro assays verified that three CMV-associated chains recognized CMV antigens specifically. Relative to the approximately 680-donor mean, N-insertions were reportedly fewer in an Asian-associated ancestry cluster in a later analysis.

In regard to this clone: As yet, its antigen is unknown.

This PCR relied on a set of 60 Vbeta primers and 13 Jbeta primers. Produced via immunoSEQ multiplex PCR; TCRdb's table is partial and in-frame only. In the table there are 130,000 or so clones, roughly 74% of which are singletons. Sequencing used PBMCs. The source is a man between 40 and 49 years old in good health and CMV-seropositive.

The CDR3 region is CASSNYRGDTQYF. The CDR3 region has the DNA TGTGCCAGCAGTAATTATCGGGGGGATACGCAGTATTTT. The genes are TRBV6-5 and TRBJ2-3, with D maybe TRBD2 (6 bases). V lost 5 bases and J lost 6, with 12 bases in between. Germline CDR1 reads MNHEY; CDR2 reads SVGAGI. The CDR3 totals 13 residues.